The next 17 T cell receptor beta chains were all read from a single sample in a study of T cell repertoires in cytomegalovirus infection. TCRdb ran MiXCR on the reads and lists one entry per CDR3 protein. The repertoire includes about 360,000 distinct CDR3 sequences, around 18% of them detected once, and about 10% sits in the top ten. The sequencing input was PBMCs. The receptors here all came from a human donor in good health (CMV status not recorded). Some clones in this sample may be carry-over from other donors' samples.

The gene calls are TRBV27 and TRBJ1-5; perhaps TRBD1 as D (5 bases). Per the germline V gene, CDR1 is MNHEY and CDR2 is SMNVEV (reference sequence). The length of the CDR3 is 13 residues. Trimming stripped 9 bases from V and 2 bases from J, with 11 bases between. The DNA for the CDR3 is TGTGCCAGTCGAGACAGCCGCAATCAGCCCCAGCATTTT. Protein: CASRDSRNQPQHF.

This sequence joins TRBV20-1 and TRBJ2-7; the D is unclear. The CDR3 spans 15 residues. Trimming shortened V by 3 bases and J by 0 bases, and 15 bases separated the two germline ends. Germline loops: CDR1 DFQATT, CDR2 SNEGSKA (reference sequence). CDR3 coding DNA: TGCAGTGCTAGCACGTTGAGCGCGTACTCCTACGAGCAGTACTTC. Its protein is CSASTLSAYSYEQYF.

The chain employs TRBV9 and TRBJ2-1, with 7 nucleotides matching TRBD2. This CDR3 is built from 16 residues. V shed 6 bases and J 2 bases; nucleotides not matched to a gene: 11. The germline CDR1 and CDR2 sequences are SGDLS and YYNGEE. CDR3 DNA: TGTGCCAGCACCCCACGGGGCGGGGGTACCTACAATGAGCAGTTCTTC. Translating gives CASTPRGGGTYNEQFF.

This clonotype has ten or more counts. V gene TRBV11-2 combines with J gene TRBJ2-5; the match to TRBD2 covers 12 bases. CDR1 and CDR2 (germline): SGHAT, FQNNGV. The CDR3 has 16 residues. V was pared by 4 bases and J by 2 bases, with 5 bases of the junction left unmatched. This CDR3 is CASSSGLAGPQETQYF. CDR3 DNA: TGTGCCAGCAGCTCCGGACTAGCGGGACCACAAGAGACCCAGTACTTC.

This clonotype was counted many times. The V and J genes are TRBV19 and TRBJ1-1; a weak D match, TRBD1 (6 bases). The CDR3 is 12 residues long. Trimming took off 5 bases at V and 7 bases at J, with 11 bases between the two ends. Per germline, CDR1 LNHDA and CDR2 SQIVND (reference sequence). DNA of the CDR3: TGTGCCAGTAGTTTTCAGACAGGTGAAGCTTTCTTT. Protein sequence: CASSFQTGEAFF.

There are many counts of this clonotype. The chain carries TRBV25-1 and TRBJ2-3, with D perhaps matching TRBD2 (5 bases). The CDR3 consists of 13 residues. The V and J ends lost 4 bases and 2 bases respectively, with 7 bases between them. The germline V gene encodes CDR1 MGHDK and CDR2 SYGVNS. In DNA form, the CDR3 reads TGTGCCAGCAGTGGGACTGACACAGATACGCAGTATTTT. This sequence encodes CASSGTDTDTQYF.

In its sample, this clonotype was seen a few times. This sequence joins TRBV30 and TRBJ2-7; maybe TRBD2 (5 bases). The germline V gene has CDR1 GTSNPN and CDR2 SVGIG (reference sequence). Trimming removed 5 bases at V and 4 bases at J, with 9 bases between. This CDR3 comprises 11 residues. Here the CDR3 reads CAWGRGYEQYF. The CDR3 DNA reads TGTGCCTGGGGCCGGGGTTACGAGCAGTACTTC.

This clonotype was picked up many times. V is TRBV7-7 and J is TRBJ2-3; no firm D call. Germline V gene data show CDR1 as SSHAT and CDR2 as FNYEAQ (reference sequence). The V and J ends lost 5 bases and 2 bases respectively, with 8 bases between them. The CDR3 runs 13 residues. The CDR3 DNA sequence: TGTGCCAGCAGCACGTACATCACAGATACGCAGTATTTT. This encodes CASSTYITDTQYF. The variable domain in full, completed from reference TRBV7-7 and TRBJ2-3, reads GAGVSQSPRYKVTKRGQDVTLRCDPISSHATLYWYQQALGQGPEFLTYFNYEAQPDKSGLPSDRFSAERPEGSISTLTIQRTEQRDSAMYRCASSTYITDTQYFGPGTRLTVL.

V usage is TRBV6-8 and J usage is TRBJ2-7; maybe TRBD2 (5 bases). Germline values: CDR1 MNHGY, CDR2 SAAAGT. V was shortened by 6 bases and J by 0 bases, with 18 bases between the two germline ends. CDR3 length: 16 residues. CDR3 sequence reads: CASSLEVARSSYEQYF. The CDR3 region has the DNA TGTGCCAGCAGCCTGGAGGTAGCGAGGAGCTCCTACGAGCAGTACTTC.

The gene calls are TRBV27 and TRBJ1-6, with 7 bases matching TRBD1. Trimming cost V 3 bases and J 3 bases; bases outside gene matches: 2. The CDR3 spans 15 residues. Germline V gives CDR1 MNHEY, CDR2 SMNVEV (reference sequence). CDR3 in DNA: TGTGCCAGCAGTTTTACAGGGGACTATAATTCACCCCTCCACTTT. This encodes CASSFTGDYNSPLHF.

This clonotype was seen a few times. The CDR3, as DNA: TGTGCCAGCTGGGGTCGGTCGGGACAGGGATCAGATACGCAGTATTTT. This sequence encodes CASWGRSGQGSDTQYF. This sequence joins TRBV7-9 and TRBJ2-3; 9 bases line up with TRBD1. Germline lookup yields CDR1 SEHNR and CDR2 FQNEAQ (reference sequence). The CDR3 length is 16 residues. The V segment lost 8 bases and the J segment 4 bases; nucleotides outside the gene matches: 13.

Comment on this clonotype: The final CDR3 position lacks the conserved phenylalanine or tryptophan, pointing to a likely read error. No DNA is shown, since the ends of the CDR3 on it are uncertain; the CDR3 is the one TCRdb lists. The V and J genes are TRBV7-6 and TRBJ2-5; the table gives TRBD1 as D, unverified against the DNA. Germline V gene sequence: CDR1 SGHVS, CDR2 FNYEAQ. The CDR3 has 14 residues if both end residues are counted. The CDR3: CASSLGGQGLPESI.

This clonotype was seen a handful of times. This chain links TRBV18 with TRBJ1-2; D gene uncertain. The germline V and J ends were trimmed by 2 bases and 2 bases, with 9 bases remaining between them. The germline V gene has CDR1 KGHSH and CDR2 LQKENI. The CDR3 spans 14 residues. The CDR3 DNA follows: TGTGCCAGCTCACCAGAGACGGAGAACTATGGCTACACCTTC. Its protein is CASSPETENYGYTF.

This clonotype came up a few times. The rearrangement joins TRBV29-1 to TRBJ2-3; D is perhaps TRBD1 (6 bases). V was trimmed by 7 bases and J by 3 bases, leaving 17 bases between them. CDR1 is SQVTM and CDR2 is ANQGSEA in the germline V gene. This CDR3 region has 14 residues. The CDR3 DNA follows: TGCAGCGGAGAAGGGGGTACGGGAACAGATACGCAGTATTTT. It encodes CSGEGGTGTDTQYF.

This clonotype was seen a few times. The rearrangement links TRBV20-1 to TRBJ2-1; 8 nucleotides agree with TRBD2. Germline values: CDR1 DFQATT, CDR2 SNEGSKA (reference sequence). This CDR3 has 15 amino acids. Losses at the gene ends were 6 bases for V and 8 bases for J; bases not matched to a gene: 15. CDR3 nucleotide sequence: TGCAGTGCCCCAATAACGGGACTAGGGATTTATGAGCAGTTCTTC. This translates into CSAPITGLGIYEQFF.

This chain uses TRBV2 with TRBJ2-5; D ambiguous. Germline V CDR1 and CDR2: SNHLY, FYNNEI. V was pared by 0 bases and J by 7 bases, with 9 bases between. The CDR3 is made up of 13 amino acids. The CDR3 DNA reads TGTGCCAGCAGTGAAGCGCTTCGGCGGACCCAGTACTTC. Its translation is CASSEALRRTQYF.

This clonotype came up a few times. The chain carries TRBV15 and TRBJ1-6; tentative D call: TRBD1 (6 bases). With 2 bases removed from V and 15 bases from J, the gap between germline ends came to 11 bases. This CDR3 is 12 amino acids long. Per the germline V gene, CDR1 is LNHNV and CDR2 is YYDKDF (reference sequence). This CDR3 reads CATSRSKGGLHF. DNA for the CDR3: TGTGCCACCAGCAGATCCAAGGGGGGCCTCCACTTT.